This T cell receptor beta chain is from a study of OX40 agonist ivuxolimab in advanced cancers. Details on this clone: Its antigen is unidentified.

Data came from immunoSEQ multiplex PCR; TCRdb stores just in-frame clones and leaves some out. The sample lists 34,000 or so clones; 75% to 95% were seen once. Study-wide results and caveats: Low normalized clonal expansion also occurred in some nonresponding patients.

The source is an adult with an advanced solid tumor such as melanoma, head and neck, liver or kidney cancer. The sequencing here drew on CD4+ or CD8+ T cells sorted from blood, taken in a trial of the OX40 agonist ivuxolimab.

The CDR3 DNA sequence: TGTGCCAGCAGTTTAAGAGAGTTTCCAGATACGCAGTATTTT. This gives the protein CASSLREFPDTQYF. This chain joins TRBV28 and TRBJ2-3; no definite D call. The length of the CDR3 is 14 residues. CDR1 is MDHEN, CDR2 SYDVKM, per germline. Trimming stripped 2 bases from V and 4 bases from J, with 10 bases between. Looking up the rest from reference TRBV28 and TRBJ2-3 gives the full variable domain: DVKVTQSSRYLVKRTGEKVFLECVQDMDHENMFWYRQDPGLGLRLIYFSYDVKMKEKGDIPEGYSVSREKKERFSLILESASTNQTSMYLCASSLREFPDTQYFGPGTRLTVL.